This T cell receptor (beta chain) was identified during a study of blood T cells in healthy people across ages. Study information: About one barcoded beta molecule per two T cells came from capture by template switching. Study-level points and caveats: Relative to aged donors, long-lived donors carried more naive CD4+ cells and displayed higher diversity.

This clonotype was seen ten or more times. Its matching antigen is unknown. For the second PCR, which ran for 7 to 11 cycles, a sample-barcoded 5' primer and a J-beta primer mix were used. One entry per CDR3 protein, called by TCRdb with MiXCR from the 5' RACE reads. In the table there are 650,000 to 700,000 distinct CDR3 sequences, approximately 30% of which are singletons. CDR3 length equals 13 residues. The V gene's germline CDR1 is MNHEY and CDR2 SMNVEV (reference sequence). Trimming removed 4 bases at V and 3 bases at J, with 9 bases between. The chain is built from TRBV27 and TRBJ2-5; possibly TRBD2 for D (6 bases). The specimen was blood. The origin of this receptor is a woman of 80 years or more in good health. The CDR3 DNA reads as TGTGCCAGCAGTTGGCGGGATGAAGAGACCCAGTACTTC. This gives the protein CASSWRDEETQYF.